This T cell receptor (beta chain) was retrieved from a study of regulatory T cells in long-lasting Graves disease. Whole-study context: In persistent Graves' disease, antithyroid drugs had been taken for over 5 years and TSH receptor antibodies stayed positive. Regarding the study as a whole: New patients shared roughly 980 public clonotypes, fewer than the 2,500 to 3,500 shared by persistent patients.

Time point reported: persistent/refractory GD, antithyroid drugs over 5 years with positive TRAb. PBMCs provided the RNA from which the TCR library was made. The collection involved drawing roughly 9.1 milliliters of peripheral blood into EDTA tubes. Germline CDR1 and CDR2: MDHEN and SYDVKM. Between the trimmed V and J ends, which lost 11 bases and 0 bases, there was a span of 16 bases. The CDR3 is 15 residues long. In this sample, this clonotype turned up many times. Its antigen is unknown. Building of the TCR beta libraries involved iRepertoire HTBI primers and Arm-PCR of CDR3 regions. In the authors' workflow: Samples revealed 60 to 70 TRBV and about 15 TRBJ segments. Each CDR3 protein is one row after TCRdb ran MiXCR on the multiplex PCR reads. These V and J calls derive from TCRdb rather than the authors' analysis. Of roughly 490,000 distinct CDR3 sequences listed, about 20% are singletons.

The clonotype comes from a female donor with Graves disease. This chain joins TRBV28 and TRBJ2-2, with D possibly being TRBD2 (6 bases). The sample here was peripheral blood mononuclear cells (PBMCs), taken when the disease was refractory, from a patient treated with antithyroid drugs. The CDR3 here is CAGKPGTSNTGELFF. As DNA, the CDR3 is TGTGCCGGCAAACCCGGGACTTCGAACACCGGGGAGCTGTTTTTT.